These 18 T cell receptor beta chains originate from one sample sequenced in a study of cytomegalovirus exposure and HLA in healthy donors. Profiled with immunoSEQ multiplex PCR; TCRdb holds only in-frame clones, not every one. The data hold about 100,000 clones, with approximately 94% observed a single time. Sequences were obtained from PBMCs. The source of these receptors is a woman under 30 in good health and CMV-seronegative.

The genes are TRBV7-9 and TRBJ2-1; tentatively, D is TRBD2 (6 bases). Trimming removed 5 bases at V and 0 bases at J, with 17 bases between. CDR1 is SEHNR, CDR2 FQNEAQ, per germline (reference sequence). The CDR3 totals 17 residues. The CDR3 DNA sequence: TGTGCCAGCAGCGGGACTGGTAGGGAGAGCTCCTACAATGAGCAGTTCTTC. Protein sequence: CASSGTGRESSYNEQFF.

This chain connects TRBV19 to TRBJ1-5; D is perhaps TRBD1 (6 bases). Per germline, CDR1 LNHDA and CDR2 SQIVND (reference sequence). The V and J ends lost 6 bases and 7 bases respectively, with 16 bases between them. The CDR3 is 14 residues long. CDR3 sequence: CASSFGGGRQPQHF. In nucleotides, the CDR3 is TGTGCCAGTAGCTTCGGGGGGGGGCGACAGCCCCAGCATTTT.

V gene TRBV6-1 combines with J gene TRBJ1-2; no clear D. This CDR3 spans 14 amino acids. V gave up 1 base and J gave up 6 bases, with 12 bases separating them. CDR1 and CDR2 from the germline V gene are MNHNS and SASEGT. The CDR3 bases are TGTGCCAGCAGTGAAGGATCGACTCCCAATGGCTACACCTTC. It yields the protein CASSEGSTPNGYTF.

The DNA for the CDR3 is TGTGCCAGCCGCGCGCGTGGACATAATGAAAAACTGTTTTTT. It specifies CASRARGHNEKLFF. This rearrangement joins TRBV2 to TRBJ1-4; D perhaps matches TRBD1 (5 bases). The V end was cut by 8 bases, the J end by 4 bases, with 14 bases between. CDR3 length: 14 residues. Per the germline V gene, CDR1 is SNHLY and CDR2 is FYNNEI. Based on the CDR3 plus reference TRBV2 and TRBJ1-4, the full variable domain is EPEVTQTPSHQVTQMGQEVILRCVPISNHLYFYWYRQILGQKVEFLVSFYNNEISEKSEIFDDQFSVERPDGSNFTLKIRSTKLEDSAMYFCASRARGHNEKLFFGSGTQLSVL.

The V and J genes are TRBV25-1 and TRBJ1-4; 7 bases agree with TRBD1. J was trimmed by 6 bases and V by 8 bases; bases with no gene match: 9. Per germline, CDR1 MGHDK and CDR2 SYGVNS. This CDR3 has 14 amino acids. The CDR3 nucleotides read TGTGCCAGCGGTCCGGGACAGTTTTATGAAAAACTGTTTTTT. This encodes CASGPGQFYEKLFF.

V gene TRBV30 combines with J gene TRBJ2-3; no clear D gene. The V and J ends lost 0 bases and 6 bases respectively, with 10 bases between them. Germline V gene data show CDR1 as GTSNPN and CDR2 as SVGIG (reference sequence). This CDR3 has 13 residues. CDR3 nucleotide sequence: TGTGCCTGGAGTGTAGACTCCGGGGATACGCAGTATTTT. It translates to CAWSVDSGDTQYF. The whole variable domain, filled in from reference TRBV30 and TRBJ2-3, reads SQTIHQWPATLVQPVGSPLSLECTVEGTSNPNLYWYRQAAGRGLQLLFYSVGIGQISSEVPQNLSASRPQDRQFILSSKKLLLSDSGFYLCAWSVDSGDTQYFGPGTRLTVL.

V usage is TRBV9 and J usage is TRBJ1-1; a weak D match, TRBD1 (6 bases). The CDR3 sequence is 13 residues long. Germline V gene sequence: CDR1 SGDLS, CDR2 YYNGEE. With 3 bases removed from V and 3 bases from J, the gap between germline ends came to 9 bases. For the CDR3, the DNA is TGTGCCAGCAGCGGAAACAGGGACACTGAAGCTTTCTTT. As protein: CASSGNRDTEAFF.

The chain is built from TRBV5-1 and TRBJ2-6; 10 bases are shared with TRBD1. The J segment lost 1 base and the V segment lost 3 bases, leaving 7 bases of the junction unmatched. The CDR3 length is 18 residues. Germline V gives CDR1 SGHRS, CDR2 YFSETQ. CDR3 sequence: CASSSRDRGISGANVLTF. The CDR3 DNA follows: TGCGCCAGCAGCTCCCGGGACAGGGGAATTTCTGGGGCCAACGTCCTGACTTTC.

The chain has TRBV6-1 and TRBJ2-1; TRBD2 aligns across 14 bases. Germline-derived CDR1 and CDR2 are MNHNS and SASEGT. V shed 3 bases and J 5 bases; nucleotides not matched to a gene: 9. CDR3 length: 18 amino acids. In DNA, the CDR3 is TGTGCCAGCAGTGAGACTAGCGGGGGGGCCGCGTGGCACAATGAGCAGTTCTTC. Amino acids: CASSETSGGAAWHNEQFF.

The V gene is TRBV6-5, the J gene TRBJ1-5; D unclear. Trimming left V 0 bases short and J 9 bases short, with 9 bases between. This CDR3 spans 13 amino acids. Germline CDR1 MNHEY, CDR2 SVGAGI. This CDR3 is CASSYSQDWPQHF. CDR3 DNA: TGTGCCAGCAGTTACTCGCAGGATTGGCCCCAGCATTTT.

The J gene is TRBJ2-5, the V gene TRBV4-1; TRBD2 matches 13 bases. The J segment lost 0 bases and the V segment lost 4 bases, leaving 8 bases of the junction unmatched. This CDR3 has 18 residues. Germline lookup yields CDR1 MGHRA and CDR2 YSYEKL. Here the CDR3 DNA reads TGCGCCAGCAGCCTCCGCCCGACTAGCGGGGGGAACCAAGAGACCCAGTACTTC. Translation gives CASSLRPTSGGNQETQYF.

This clone was observed a single time. The CDR3 nucleotides are TGTGCCAGCAGCTCCACTAATACAGGGGGGACTGAAGCTTTCTTT. Residues: CASSSTNTGGTEAFF. The rearrangement joins TRBV7-9 to TRBJ1-1, with 8 bases aligning to TRBD1. The J segment lost 5 bases and the V segment lost 4 bases, leaving 9 bases of the junction unmatched. Germline V gene data show CDR1 as SEHNR and CDR2 as FQNEAQ (reference sequence). This CDR3 region has 15 residues.

The chain links TRBV6-5 to TRBJ2-5, with a possible D match to TRBD2 (7 bases). V was trimmed by 4 bases and J by 4 bases, leaving 16 bases between them. CDR1 and CDR2 (germline): MNHEY, SVGAGI. This CDR3 contains 15 residues. CDR3 in amino acids: CASSSRGGGGETQYF. DNA of the CDR3: TGTGCCAGCAGTTCCCGAGGGGGGGGTGGAGAGACCCAGTACTTC.

The V call is TRBV7-3, the J call TRBJ1-1, with 8 bases identical to TRBD1. The CDR3 extends over 13 amino acids. V shed 5 bases, J shed 5 bases, and the junction held 4 bases outside the gene matches. Germline V lookup: CDR1 SGHTA, CDR2 FQGTGA. The CDR3 here is CASSQGQATEAFF. The CDR3 bases are TGTGCCAGCAGCCAGGGACAGGCGACTGAAGCTTTCTTT.

This chain uses TRBV4-1 with TRBJ1-6; D is undetermined. With 8 bases removed from V and 6 bases from J, the gap between germline ends came to 20 bases. The CDR3 loop spans 16 amino acids. CDR1 is MGHRA, CDR2 YSYEKL, per germline. CDR3 nucleotides: TGCGCCAGCCCCCCGACGAGGGCAGGCTCTAATTCACCCCTCCACTTT. Amino acids: CASPPTRAGSNSPLHF.

The V gene is TRBV7-9, the J gene TRBJ1-5; D is unclear. The CDR3 is 14 amino acids. V lost 1 base and J 4 bases, leaving 8 bases between the germline ends. Germline CDR1 reads SEHNR; CDR2 reads FQNEAQ (reference sequence). The CDR3 DNA reads as TGTGCCAGCAGCTTAGGTTCGGGGAATCAGCCCCAGCATTTT. Translated, it gives CASSLGSGNQPQHF.

This clone was counted once. This rearrangement joins TRBV9 to TRBJ1-2; no clear D. This CDR3 has 12 residues. The germline CDR1 and CDR2 sequences are SGDLS and YYNGEE. Between the trimmed V and J ends, which lost 6 bases and 6 bases, there was a span of 12 bases. The CDR3 is CASMGGSDGYTF. The CDR3 nucleotides read TGTGCCAGCATGGGAGGGTCGGATGGCTACACCTTC.

This clone was observed once. The rearrangement links TRBV25-1 to TRBJ2-7; D might be TRBD1 (6 bases). V gave up 2 bases and J gave up 5 bases, with 10 bases separating them. The CDR3 runs 13 residues. CDR1 and CDR2 from the germline V gene are MGHDK and SYGVNS. This chain's CDR3 is CASSEINRDEQYF. As DNA, the CDR3 is TGTGCCAGCAGTGAAATTAACAGGGACGAGCAGTACTTC.